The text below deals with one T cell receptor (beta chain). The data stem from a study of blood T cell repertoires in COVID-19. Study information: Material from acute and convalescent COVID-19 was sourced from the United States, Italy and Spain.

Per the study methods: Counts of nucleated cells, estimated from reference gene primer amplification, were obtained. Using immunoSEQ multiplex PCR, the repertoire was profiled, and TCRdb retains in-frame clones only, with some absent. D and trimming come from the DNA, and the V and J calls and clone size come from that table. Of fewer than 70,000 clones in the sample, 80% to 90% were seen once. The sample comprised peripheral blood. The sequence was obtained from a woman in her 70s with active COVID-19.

The CDR3, as DNA: TGTGCCAGCAGGCGGGCCGGGACTTACGCGGGAGAGACCCAGTACTTC. Protein: CASRRAGTYAGETQYF. This chain joins TRBV11-2 and TRBJ2-5; a weak D match, TRBD2 (6 bases). Germline lookup yields CDR1 SGHAT and CDR2 FQNNGV. This CDR3 has 16 residues. V dropped 6 bases and J dropped 4 bases, with 21 bases sitting between them.